The source of this T cell receptor (beta chain) is a study of blood T cell repertoires in COVID-19. Study as a whole: The study drew acute and convalescent COVID-19 samples from the United States, Italy and Spain. PBMCs, B-cell-depleted T cells, or T cells were the source of the cDNA or gDNA that made up the material.

The authors' processing: Counts of nucleated cells, estimated from reference gene primer amplification, were obtained. Using immunoSEQ multiplex PCR, the repertoire was profiled, and TCRdb retains in-frame clones only, with some absent. Clone size and V and J calls were adopted from that table, with D and trimming inferred from the DNA. The sample holds 400,000 to 450,000 clones, over 85% seen once. CDR1 is LNHDA and CDR2 is SQIVND in the germline V gene (reference sequence). The ends were cut back, 3 bases at V and 3 bases at J, with 12 bases in the middle. The CDR3 is made up of 14 amino acids. Patients of the Seattle cohort, enrolled during active infection, were followed longitudinally.

The TCR originated in a man aged 18 to 29 with COVID-19, enrolled during active disease. The chain combines TRBV19 with TRBJ2-7, with D possibly matching TRBD2 (5 bases). The sample consisted of peripheral blood. The CDR3 bases are TGTGCCAGTAGTATGATTTCGGGAAGCTACGAGCAGTACTTC. Amino acids: CASSMISGSYEQYF.